Below, one T cell receptor beta chain is given with its context. This sample stems from a study of T cell changes during pregnancy in multiple sclerosis. V lost 0 bases, J lost 2 bases, and 6 bases lay in between. This CDR3 comprises 14 residues. The germline CDR1 and CDR2 sequences are SGDLS and YYNGEE. The data were produced by immunoSEQ multiplex PCR, yet TCRdb's version contains in-frame clones alone and is incomplete. The profile covers roughly 70,000 clones, with 85% to 95% appearing a single time and 2.3% taken by the ten largest. J is TRBJ1-3 and V is TRBV9, with D possibly TRBD1 on 6 matching bases. The specimen comprised peripheral blood, sampled before pregnancy. The receptor was isolated from a female donor with multiple sclerosis, enrolled in a pregnancy study. Here the CDR3 DNA reads TGTGCCAGCAGCGTAGACAGGGCTGGAAACACCATATATTTT. This sequence encodes CASSVDRAGNTIYF.